The T cell receptor beta chain under discussion was sequenced for a study of blood T cell repertoires in COVID-19. Study as a whole: Researchers got acute and convalescent COVID-19 samples from the United States, Italy and Spain. Nucleic acid was either cDNA or gDNA, and it came from T cells, B-cell-depleted T cells, or PBMCs.

Per the study methods: Using reference gene primer amplification, nucleated cell counts were estimated. Only in-frame clones appear in the TCRdb table, and some are missing; sequencing was by immunoSEQ multiplex PCR. V, J and clone size are those of that table, while D and trimming were read from the DNA. This table holds some 63,000 clones, 79% found once. The sequencing sample was made of peripheral blood. This clonotype originated in a human donor in a cohort sampled during active COVID-19.

Here the CDR3 reads CASSRGTSAGELFF. The CDR3 DNA reads as TGTGCCAGCAGCCGTGGGACTAGCGCCGGGGAGCTGTTTTTT. The chain carries TRBV11-1 and TRBJ2-2, with TRBD2 matching over 10 bases. This CDR3 comprises 14 residues. Germline V gives CDR1 SGHAT, CDR2 FQDESV (reference sequence). V lost 5 bases, J lost 6 bases, and 3 bases stayed unmatched.